The T cell receptor (beta chain) described here comes from a study of cytomegalovirus exposure and HLA in healthy donors. There are 16 residues in the CDR3. Trimming at V came to 4 bases and at J to 6 bases, leaving 16 bases not matched to a gene. CDR1 and CDR2 from the germline V gene are SQVTM and ANQGSEA. The PCR ran on 60 Vbeta and 13 Jbeta primers. Measured with immunoSEQ multiplex PCR; TCRdb has only the in-frame clones, and not every one. Of some 120,000 clones listed, 75% to 85% were seen once; the top ten hold approximately 3%. The gene calls are TRBV29-1 and TRBJ2-7; TRBD1 aligns across 9 bases. Sequencing used PBMCs. This clonotype was obtained from a young woman in good health and CMV-seropositive. CDR3 loop: CSVVGGTGYEDGEQYF. The CDR3 DNA reads TGCAGCGTTGTCGGGGGGACAGGGTATGAGGATGGCGAGCAGTACTTC.